What follows is one T cell receptor beta chain and its context. Its specificity is unknown. Only patients with CD8+CD57+ cell expansion on flow cytometry were chosen for sequencing. Among the patients, all had severe acquired aplastic anemia. Patients had received no therapy at the time of blood sampling. This sample was taken from a study of CD8+CD57+ T cells in acquired aplastic anemia. The study profiled TCR beta VDJ and CDR3 using genomic DNA as template. TCRdb redid the calling of the reads with MiXCR, one entry per CDR3 protein. The sample records roughly 16,000 distinct CDR3 sequences, over 35% being singletons. General study findings and limits: Lower diversity was found in CD8+CD57+ cells than in total CD4+ and CD8+ pools in patients. Some 31 shared CD8+ CDR3s appeared highly expressed within patients' immunodominant clones.

Sequences were obtained from CD8+CD57+ T cells sorted from PBMCs. Stated subset: bead-enriched CD8+CD57+ effector memory T cells from SAA patients. The clonotype comes from a human donor with aplastic anemia.

The CDR3 loop is CASSVGTGGTEAFF. The CDR3 bases are TGTGCCAGCAGCGTAGGAACAGGGGGCACTGAAGCTTTCTTT. The rearrangement joins TRBV9 to TRBJ1-1, with TRBD1 matching 8 bases. The CDR3 is 14 residues long. V lost 0 bases, J lost 4 bases, and 2 bases stayed unmatched. Germline assignment: CDR1 SGDLS and CDR2 YYNGEE.